This T cell receptor beta chain came from a study of cytomegalovirus exposure and HLA in healthy donors. Study results and caveats: A missense DCLRE1C variant was associated with V- and J-gene trimming of TCR beta chains in a later analysis, and an independent cohort replicated the association. The study flagged fewer than 200 TCR beta chains as cytomegalovirus-associated. In an earlier analysis, about 87% or about 30%: the productive usage of most TCR beta V segments.

As for this clone: Its antigen is as yet unknown.

PCR primers comprised 60 Vbeta and 13 Jbeta primers. Some clones are missing from TCRdb's copy, which holds only in-frame ones; the method was immunoSEQ multiplex PCR. The table has around 130,000 clones, about 78% seen once. The CDR3 is 14 amino acids. Trimming took 6 bases from V and 4 from J; bases not matched to a gene: 6. In germline, CDR1 is SEHNR, CDR2 FQNEAQ (reference sequence). Sequenced sample: PBMCs. The chain links TRBV7-9 to TRBJ2-5; 9 bases align to TRBD2. The sequence came from a man aged 45-60 years in good health and CMV-seronegative. CDR3 amino acids: CASSWREGRETQYF. CDR3 nucleotide sequence: TGTGCCAGCAGTTGGCGGGAGGGCCGAGAGACCCAGTACTTC.